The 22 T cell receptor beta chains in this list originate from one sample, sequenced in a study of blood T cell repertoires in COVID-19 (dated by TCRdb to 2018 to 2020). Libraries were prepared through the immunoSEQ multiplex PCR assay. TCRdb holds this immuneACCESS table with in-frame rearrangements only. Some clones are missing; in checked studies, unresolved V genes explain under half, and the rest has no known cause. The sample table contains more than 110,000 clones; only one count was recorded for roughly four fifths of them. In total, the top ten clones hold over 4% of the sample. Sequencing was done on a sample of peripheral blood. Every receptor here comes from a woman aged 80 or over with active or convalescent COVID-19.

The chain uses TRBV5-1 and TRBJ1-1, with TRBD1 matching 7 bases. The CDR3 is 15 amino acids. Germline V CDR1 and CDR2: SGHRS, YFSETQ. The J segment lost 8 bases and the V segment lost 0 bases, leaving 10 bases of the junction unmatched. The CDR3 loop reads CASSLGPGQAREAFF. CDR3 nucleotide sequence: TGCGCCAGCAGCTTGGGCCCTGGACAGGCCCGGGAAGCTTTCTTT.

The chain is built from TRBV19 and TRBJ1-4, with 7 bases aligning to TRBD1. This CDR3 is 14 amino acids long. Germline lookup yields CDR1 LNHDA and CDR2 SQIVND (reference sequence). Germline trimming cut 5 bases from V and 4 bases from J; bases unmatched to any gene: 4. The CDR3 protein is CASSVDRSNEKLFF. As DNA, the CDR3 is TGTGCCAGTAGTGTGGACAGGAGTAATGAAAAACTGTTTTTT.

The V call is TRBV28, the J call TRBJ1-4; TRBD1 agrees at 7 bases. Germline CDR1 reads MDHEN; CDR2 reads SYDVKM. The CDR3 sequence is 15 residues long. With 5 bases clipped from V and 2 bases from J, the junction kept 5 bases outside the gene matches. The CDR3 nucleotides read TGTGCCAGCAGTCCGACAGGGAGGACTAATGAAAAACTGTTTTTT. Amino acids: CASSPTGRTNEKLFF.

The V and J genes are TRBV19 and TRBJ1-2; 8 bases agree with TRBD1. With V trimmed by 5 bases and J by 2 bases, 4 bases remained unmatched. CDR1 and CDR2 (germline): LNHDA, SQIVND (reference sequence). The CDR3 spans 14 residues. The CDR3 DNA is TGTGCCAGTAGTTCCGGACAGGGAAACTATGGCTACACCTTC. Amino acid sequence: CASSSGQGNYGYTF.

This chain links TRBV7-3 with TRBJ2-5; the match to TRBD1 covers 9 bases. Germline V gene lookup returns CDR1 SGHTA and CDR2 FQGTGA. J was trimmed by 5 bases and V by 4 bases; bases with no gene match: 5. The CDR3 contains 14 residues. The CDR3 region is CASSSTGGLETQYF. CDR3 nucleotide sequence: TGTGCCAGCAGCTCAACAGGGGGCTTGGAGACCCAGTACTTC.

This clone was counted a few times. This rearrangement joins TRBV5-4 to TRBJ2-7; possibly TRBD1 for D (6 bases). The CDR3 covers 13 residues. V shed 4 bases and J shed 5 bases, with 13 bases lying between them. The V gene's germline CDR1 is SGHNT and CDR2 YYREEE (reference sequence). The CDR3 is CASSRDRWNEQYF. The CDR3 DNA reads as TGTGCCAGCAGCCGTGACAGGTGGAACGAGCAGTACTTC.

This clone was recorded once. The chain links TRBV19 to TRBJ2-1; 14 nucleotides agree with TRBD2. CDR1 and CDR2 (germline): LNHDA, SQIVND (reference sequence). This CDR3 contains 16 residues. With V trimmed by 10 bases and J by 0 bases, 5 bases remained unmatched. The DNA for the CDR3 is TGTGCCACCAGGACTAGCGGGGGGTCCTCCTACAATGAGCAGTTCTTC. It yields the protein CATRTSGGSSYNEQFF.

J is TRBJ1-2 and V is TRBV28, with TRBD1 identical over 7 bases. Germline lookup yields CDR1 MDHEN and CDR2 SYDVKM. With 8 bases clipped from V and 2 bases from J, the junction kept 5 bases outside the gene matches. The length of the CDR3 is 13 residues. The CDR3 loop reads CASRQDRNYGYTF. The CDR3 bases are TGTGCCAGCCGACAGGACAGGAACTATGGCTACACCTTC.

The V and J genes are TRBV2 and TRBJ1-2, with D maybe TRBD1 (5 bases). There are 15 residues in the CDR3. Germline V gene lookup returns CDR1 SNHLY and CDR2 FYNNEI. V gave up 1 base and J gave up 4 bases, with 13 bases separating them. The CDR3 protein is CASSEGSGLSYGYTF. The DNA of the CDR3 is TGTGCCAGCAGTGAAGGTTCAGGGCTGTCCTATGGCTACACCTTC.

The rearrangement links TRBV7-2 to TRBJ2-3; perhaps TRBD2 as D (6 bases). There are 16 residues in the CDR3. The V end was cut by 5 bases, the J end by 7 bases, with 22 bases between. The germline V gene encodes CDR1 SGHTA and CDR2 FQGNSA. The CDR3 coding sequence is TGTGCCAGCAGCCCCCGACTAGACCTACCCACGTATACGCAGTATTTT. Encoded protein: CASSPRLDLPTYTQYF. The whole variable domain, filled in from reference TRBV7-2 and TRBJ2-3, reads GAGVSQSPSNKVTEKGKDVELRCDPISGHTALYWYRQSLGQGLEFLIYFQGNSAPDKSGLPSDRFSAERTGGSVSTLTIQRTQQEDSAVYLCASSPRLDLPTYTQYFGPGTRLTVL.

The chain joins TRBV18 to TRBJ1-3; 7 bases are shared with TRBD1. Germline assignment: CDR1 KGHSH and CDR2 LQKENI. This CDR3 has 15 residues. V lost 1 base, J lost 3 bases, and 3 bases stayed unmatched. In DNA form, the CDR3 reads TGTGCCAGCTCACCACAGAACAGGGGTGGAAACACCATATATTTT. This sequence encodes CASSPQNRGGNTIYF. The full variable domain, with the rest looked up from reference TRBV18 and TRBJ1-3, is NAGVMQNPRHLVRRRGQEARLRCSPMKGHSHVYWYRQLPEEGLKFMVYLQKENIIDESGMPKERFSAEFPKEGPSILRIQQVVRGDSAAYFCASSPQNRGGNTIYFGEGSWLTVV.

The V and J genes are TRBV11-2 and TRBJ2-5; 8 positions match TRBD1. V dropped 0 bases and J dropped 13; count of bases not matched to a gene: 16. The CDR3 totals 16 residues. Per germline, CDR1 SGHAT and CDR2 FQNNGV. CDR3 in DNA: TGTGCCAGCAGCTTAGAGGGGCTATTGGGCGGACAGGGCTCGTACTTC. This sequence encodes CASSLEGLLGGQGSYF. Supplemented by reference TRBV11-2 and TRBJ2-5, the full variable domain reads EAGVAQSPRYKIIEKRQSVAFWCNPISGHATLYWYQQILGQGPKLLIQFQNNGVVDDSQLPKDRFSAERLKGVDSTLKIQPAKLEDSAVYLCASSLEGLLGGQGSYFGPGTRLLVL.

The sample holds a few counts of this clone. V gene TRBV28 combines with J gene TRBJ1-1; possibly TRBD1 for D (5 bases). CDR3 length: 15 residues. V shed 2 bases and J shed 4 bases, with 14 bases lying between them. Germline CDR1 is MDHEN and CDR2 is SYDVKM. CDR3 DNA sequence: TGTGCCAGCAGTTTAGTCACCCTGGGGGGCACTGAAGCTTTCTTT. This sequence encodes CASSLVTLGGTEAFF. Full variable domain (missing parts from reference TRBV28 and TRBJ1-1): DVKVTQSSRYLVKRTGEKVFLECVQDMDHENMFWYRQDPGLGLRLIYFSYDVKMKEKGDIPEGYSVSREKKERFSLILESASTNQTSMYLCASSLVTLGGTEAFFGQGTRLTVV.

The DNA for the CDR3 is TGTGCCAGCAGCCAACAGGCCCTAGCCAAAAACATTCAGTACTTC. Its translation: CASSQQALAKNIQYF. The rearrangement links TRBV28 to TRBJ2-4; TRBD1 might be the D (5 bases). Germline loops: CDR1 MDHEN, CDR2 SYDVKM. This CDR3 has 15 residues. V shed 6 bases and J shed 0 bases, with 12 bases lying between them.

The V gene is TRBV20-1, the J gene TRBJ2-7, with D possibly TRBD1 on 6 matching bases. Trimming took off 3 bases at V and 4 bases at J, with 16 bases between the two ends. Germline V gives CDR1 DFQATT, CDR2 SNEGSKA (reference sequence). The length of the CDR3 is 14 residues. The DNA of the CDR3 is TGCAGTGCTAGTAACCGTCAGGGGTTGTACGAGCAGTACTTC. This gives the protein CSASNRQGLYEQYF.

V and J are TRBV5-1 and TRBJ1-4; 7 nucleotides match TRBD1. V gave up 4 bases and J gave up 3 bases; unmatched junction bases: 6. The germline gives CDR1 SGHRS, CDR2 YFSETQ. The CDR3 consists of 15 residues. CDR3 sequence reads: CASSIRDSANEKLFF. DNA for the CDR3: TGCGCCAGCAGCATCCGGGACAGTGCTAATGAAAAACTGTTTTTT.

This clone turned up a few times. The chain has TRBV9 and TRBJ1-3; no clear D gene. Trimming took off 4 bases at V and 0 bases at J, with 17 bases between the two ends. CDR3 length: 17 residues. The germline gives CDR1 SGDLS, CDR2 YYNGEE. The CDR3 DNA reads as TGTGCCAGCAGCCCCCAGCCATTAGCAGTCTCTGGAAACACCATATATTTT. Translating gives CASSPQPLAVSGNTIYF.

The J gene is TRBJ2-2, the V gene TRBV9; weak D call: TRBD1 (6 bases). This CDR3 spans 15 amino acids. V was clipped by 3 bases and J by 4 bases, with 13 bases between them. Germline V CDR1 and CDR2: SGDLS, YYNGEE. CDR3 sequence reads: CASSGYTGRTGELFF. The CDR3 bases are TGTGCCAGCAGCGGGTACACAGGGCGCACCGGGGAGCTGTTTTTT.

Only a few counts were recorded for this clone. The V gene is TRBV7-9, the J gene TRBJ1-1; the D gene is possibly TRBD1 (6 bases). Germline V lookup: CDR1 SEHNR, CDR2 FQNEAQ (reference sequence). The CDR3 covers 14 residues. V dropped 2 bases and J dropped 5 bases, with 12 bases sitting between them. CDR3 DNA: TGTGCCAGCAGCTTATCCAGGGGTTGGACTGAAGCTTTCTTT. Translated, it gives CASSLSRGWTEAFF.

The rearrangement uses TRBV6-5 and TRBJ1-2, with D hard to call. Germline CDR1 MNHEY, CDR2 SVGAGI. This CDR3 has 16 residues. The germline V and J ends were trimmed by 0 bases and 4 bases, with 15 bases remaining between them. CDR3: CASSYSLAELGYGYTF. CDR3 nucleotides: TGTGCCAGCAGTTACTCTTTGGCAGAACTAGGCTATGGCTACACCTTC.

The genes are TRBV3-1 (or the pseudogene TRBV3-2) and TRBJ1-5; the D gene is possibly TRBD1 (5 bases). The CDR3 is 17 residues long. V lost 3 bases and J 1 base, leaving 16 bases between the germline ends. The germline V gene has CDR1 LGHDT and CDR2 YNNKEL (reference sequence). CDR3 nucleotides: TGTGCCAGCAGCCAGGGTATCGGGGGGACGAGCAATCAGCCCCAGCATTTT. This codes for CASSQGIGGTSNQPQHF.

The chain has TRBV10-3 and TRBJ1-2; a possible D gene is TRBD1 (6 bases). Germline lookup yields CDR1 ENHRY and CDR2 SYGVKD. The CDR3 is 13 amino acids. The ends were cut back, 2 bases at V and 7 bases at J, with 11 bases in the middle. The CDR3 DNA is TGTGCCATCAGTGAGGGACAGTTAGGTGGCTACACCTTC. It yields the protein CAISEGQLGGYTF.